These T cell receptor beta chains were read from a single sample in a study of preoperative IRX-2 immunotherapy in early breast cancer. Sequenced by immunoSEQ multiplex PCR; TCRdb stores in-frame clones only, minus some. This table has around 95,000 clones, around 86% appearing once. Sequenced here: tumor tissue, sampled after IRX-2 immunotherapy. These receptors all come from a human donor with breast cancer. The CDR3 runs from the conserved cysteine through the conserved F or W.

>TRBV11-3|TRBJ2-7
CASSLFRGPNNEQYF
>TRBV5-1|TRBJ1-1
CASSLSVGDTEAFF
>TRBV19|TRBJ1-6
CASRELPAYSPLHF
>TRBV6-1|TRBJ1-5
CASSEVPYSNQPQHF
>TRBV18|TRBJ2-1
CASSPRSGTHNEQFF
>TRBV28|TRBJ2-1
CASSPDSDNEQFF
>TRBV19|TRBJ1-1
CASSIGRPEAFF
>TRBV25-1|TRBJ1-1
CASSPQGGSENTEAFF
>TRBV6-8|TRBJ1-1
CASRQGGATEAFF
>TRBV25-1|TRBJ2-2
CASSPGVNTGELFF
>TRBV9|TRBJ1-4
CASSASGQINEKLFF
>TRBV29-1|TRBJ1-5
CSVSQGAGSNQPQHF
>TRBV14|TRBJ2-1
CASSPLGTSRQFF
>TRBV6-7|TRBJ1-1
CASRSGMNTEAFF
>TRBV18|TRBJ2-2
CASSPPDRGPIGELFF
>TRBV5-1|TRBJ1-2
CASSLDYGGNYGYTF
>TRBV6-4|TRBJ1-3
CVVGAQGNWPYF
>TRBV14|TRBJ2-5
CASSPGQGVLVETQYF
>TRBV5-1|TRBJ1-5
CASSLAPSNQPQHF
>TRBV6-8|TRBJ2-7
CASSYSSSGGGYEQYF
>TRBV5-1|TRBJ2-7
CASSLEVSGGPYEQYF
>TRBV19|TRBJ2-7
CASSRTVNSYEQYF
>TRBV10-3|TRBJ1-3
CAISEMGVGNTIYF
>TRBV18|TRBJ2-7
CASSRRRSSYEQYF
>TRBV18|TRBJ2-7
CASSPGRTHEQYF
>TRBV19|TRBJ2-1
CASSGSGTGSVNEQFF
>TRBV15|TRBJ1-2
CATSRGNTGQGALSYTF
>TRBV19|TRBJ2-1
CASSIEAPGLAFYNEQFF
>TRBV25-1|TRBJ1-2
CASSNFGTASYGYTF
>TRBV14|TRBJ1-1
CASSPGPTEAFF
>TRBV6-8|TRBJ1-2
CASSYSQGKNGYTF
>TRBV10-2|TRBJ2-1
CASSESPSGGPYNEQFF
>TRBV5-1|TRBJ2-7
CASSFRRRSYEQYF
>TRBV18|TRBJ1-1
CASSPSRQTDTEAFF
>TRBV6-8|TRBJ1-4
CASKPSPPRVEKLFF
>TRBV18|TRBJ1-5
CASSHGTVDQPQHF
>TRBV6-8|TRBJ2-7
CASSSWTSLYEQYF
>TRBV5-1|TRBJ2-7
CASSSAQGNLYEQYF
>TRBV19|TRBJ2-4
CASSSTSDLAKNIQYF
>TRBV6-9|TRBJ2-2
CASTRGQGRSGELFF